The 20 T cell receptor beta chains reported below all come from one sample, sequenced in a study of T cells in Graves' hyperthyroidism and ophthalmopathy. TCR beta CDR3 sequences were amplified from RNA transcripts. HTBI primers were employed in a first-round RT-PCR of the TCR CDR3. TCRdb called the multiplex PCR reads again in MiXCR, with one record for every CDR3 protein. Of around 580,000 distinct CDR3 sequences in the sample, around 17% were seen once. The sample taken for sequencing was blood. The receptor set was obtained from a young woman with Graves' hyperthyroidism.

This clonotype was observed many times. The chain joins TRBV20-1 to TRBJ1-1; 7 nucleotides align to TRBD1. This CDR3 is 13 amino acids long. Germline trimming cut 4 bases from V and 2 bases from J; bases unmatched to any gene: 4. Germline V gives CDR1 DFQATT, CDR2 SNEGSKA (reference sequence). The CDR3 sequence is CSATDRINTEAFF. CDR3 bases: TGCAGTGCTACGGACAGGATAAACACTGAAGCTTTCTTT.

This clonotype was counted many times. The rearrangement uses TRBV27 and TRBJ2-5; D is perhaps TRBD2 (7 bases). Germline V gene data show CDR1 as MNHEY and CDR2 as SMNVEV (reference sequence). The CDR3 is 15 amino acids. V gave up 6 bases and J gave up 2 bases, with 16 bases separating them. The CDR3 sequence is CASREVGGAQETQYF. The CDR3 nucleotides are TGTGCCAGCAGAGAGGTGGGGGGGGCGCAAGAGACCCAGTACTTC.

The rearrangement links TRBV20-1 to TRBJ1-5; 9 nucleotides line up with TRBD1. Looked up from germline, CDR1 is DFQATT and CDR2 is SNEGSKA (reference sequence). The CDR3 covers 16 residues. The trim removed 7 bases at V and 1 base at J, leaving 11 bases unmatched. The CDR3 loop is CSVIRGTGSSNQPQHF. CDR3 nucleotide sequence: TGCAGTGTTATACGCGGGACAGGGTCGAGCAATCAGCCCCAGCATTTT.

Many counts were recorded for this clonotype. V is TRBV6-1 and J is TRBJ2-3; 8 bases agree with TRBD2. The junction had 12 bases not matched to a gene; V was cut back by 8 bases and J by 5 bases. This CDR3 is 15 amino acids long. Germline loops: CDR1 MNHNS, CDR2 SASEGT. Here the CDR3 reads CASGTLADTQDTQYF. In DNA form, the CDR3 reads TGTGCCAGCGGGACACTAGCGGATACACAAGATACGCAGTATTTT.

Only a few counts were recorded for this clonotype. The chain's CDR3 is CASRPPFGANQPQHF. In DNA, the CDR3 is TGTGCCAGTAGGCCTCCCTTCGGGGCAAATCAGCCCCAGCATTTT. The chain links TRBV19 to TRBJ1-5, with a tentative D call TRBD1 (5 bases). The V and J ends lost 6 bases and 4 bases respectively, with 16 bases between them. Germline values: CDR1 LNHDA, CDR2 SQIVND (reference sequence). The CDR3 length is 15 residues.

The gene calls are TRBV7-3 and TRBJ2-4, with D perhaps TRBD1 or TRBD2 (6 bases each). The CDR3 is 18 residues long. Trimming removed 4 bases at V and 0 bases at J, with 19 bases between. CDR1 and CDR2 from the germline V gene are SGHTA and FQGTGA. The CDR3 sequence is CASSSRPGGAGAKNIQYF. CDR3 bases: TGTGCCAGCAGCTCGCGACCCGGGGGCGCAGGAGCCAAAAACATTCAGTACTTC.

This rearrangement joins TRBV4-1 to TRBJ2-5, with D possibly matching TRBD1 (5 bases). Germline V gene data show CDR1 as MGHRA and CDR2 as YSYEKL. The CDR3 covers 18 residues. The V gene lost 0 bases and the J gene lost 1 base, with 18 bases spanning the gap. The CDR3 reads CASSQDRKGQAPQETQYF. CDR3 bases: TGCGCCAGCAGCCAAGATCGCAAGGGGCAGGCCCCCCAAGAGACCCAGTACTTC.

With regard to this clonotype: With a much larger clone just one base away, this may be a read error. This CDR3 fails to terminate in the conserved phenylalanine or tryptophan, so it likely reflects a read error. CDR3 coding DNA: TGCAGTGCTAGAGATCCAGCGGAAGTAGAGCAGTACCTC. Its protein is CSARDPAEVEQYL. The rearrangement joins TRBV20-1 to TRBJ2-7, with D perhaps TRBD2 (5 bases). The CDR3 consists of 13 residues. Looked up from germline, CDR1 is DFQATT and CDR2 is SNEGSKA (reference sequence). V was shortened by 0 bases and J by 7 bases, with 13 bases between the two germline ends.

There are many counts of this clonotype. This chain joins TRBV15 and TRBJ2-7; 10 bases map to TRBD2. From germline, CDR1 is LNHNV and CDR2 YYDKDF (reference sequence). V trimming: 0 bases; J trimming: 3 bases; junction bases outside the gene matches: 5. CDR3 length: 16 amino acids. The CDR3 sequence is CATSRDLAGASYEQYF. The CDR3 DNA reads TGTGCCACCAGCAGAGATCTAGCGGGGGCCAGCTACGAGCAGTACTTC.

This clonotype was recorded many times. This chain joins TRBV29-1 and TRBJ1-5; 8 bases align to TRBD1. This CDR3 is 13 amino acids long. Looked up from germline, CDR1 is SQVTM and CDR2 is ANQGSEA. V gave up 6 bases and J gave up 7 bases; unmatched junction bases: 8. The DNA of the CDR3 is TGCAGCGTCGTGGACAGGGTGGGCCAGCCCCAGCATTTT. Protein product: CSVVDRVGQPQHF.

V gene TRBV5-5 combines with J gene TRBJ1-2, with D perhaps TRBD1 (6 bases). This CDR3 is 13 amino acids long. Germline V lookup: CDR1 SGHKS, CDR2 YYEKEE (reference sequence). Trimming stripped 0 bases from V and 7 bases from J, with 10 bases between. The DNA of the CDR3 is TGTGCCAGCAGCTTGGGGGGGCGCGGTGGCTACACCTTC. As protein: CASSLGGRGGYTF.

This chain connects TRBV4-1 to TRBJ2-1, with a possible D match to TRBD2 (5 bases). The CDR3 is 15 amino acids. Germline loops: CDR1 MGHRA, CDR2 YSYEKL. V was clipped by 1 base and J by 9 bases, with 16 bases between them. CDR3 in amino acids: CASSQVGPRGREQFF. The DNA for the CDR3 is TGCGCCAGCAGCCAAGTAGGCCCCAGAGGGCGTGAGCAGTTCTTC.

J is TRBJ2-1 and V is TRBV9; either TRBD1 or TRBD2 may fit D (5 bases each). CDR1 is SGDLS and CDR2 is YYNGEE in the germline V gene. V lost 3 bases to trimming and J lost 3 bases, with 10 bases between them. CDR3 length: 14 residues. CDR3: CASSAGGNYNEQFF. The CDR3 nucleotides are TGTGCCAGCAGCGCTGGGGGTAACTACAATGAGCAGTTCTTC. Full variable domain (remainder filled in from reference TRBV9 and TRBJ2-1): DSGVTQTPKHLITATGQRVTLRCSPRSGDLSVYWYQQSLDQGLQFLIQYYNGEERAKGNILERFSAQQFPDLHSELNLSSLELGDSALYFCASSAGGNYNEQFFGPGTRLTVL.

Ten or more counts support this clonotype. The CDR3 reads CASTRDRGDQPQHF. For the CDR3, the DNA is TGTGCCAGCACCAGGGACAGGGGGGATCAGCCCCAGCATTTT. The chain combines TRBV6-2 or TRBV6-3 with TRBJ1-5; 11 bases are a match to TRBD1. Unmatched junction bases numbered 4, after V lost 7 bases and J lost 5 bases. The germline CDR1 and CDR2 sequences are MNHEY and SVGEGT. CDR3 length equals 14 residues.

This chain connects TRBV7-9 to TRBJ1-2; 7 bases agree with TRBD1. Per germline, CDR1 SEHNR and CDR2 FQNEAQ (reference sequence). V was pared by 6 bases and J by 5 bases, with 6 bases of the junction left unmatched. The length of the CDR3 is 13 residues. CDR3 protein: CASSRGQEYGYTF. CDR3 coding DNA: TGTGCCAGCAGTCGAGGACAGGAGTATGGCTACACCTTC.

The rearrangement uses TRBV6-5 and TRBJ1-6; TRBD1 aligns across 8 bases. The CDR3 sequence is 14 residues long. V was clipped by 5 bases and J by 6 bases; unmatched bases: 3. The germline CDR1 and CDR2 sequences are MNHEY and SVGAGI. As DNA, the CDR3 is TGTGCCAGCAGTAACACAGGGGGTAATTCACCCCTCCACTTT. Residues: CASSNTGGNSPLHF.

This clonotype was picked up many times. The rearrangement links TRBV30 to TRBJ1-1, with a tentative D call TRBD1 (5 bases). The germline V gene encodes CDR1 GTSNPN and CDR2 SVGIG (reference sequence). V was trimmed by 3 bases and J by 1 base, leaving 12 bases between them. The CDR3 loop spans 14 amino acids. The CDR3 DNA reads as TGTGCCTGGAGACGAGGGGACGAGAACACTGAAGCTTTCTTT. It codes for CAWRRGDENTEAFF.

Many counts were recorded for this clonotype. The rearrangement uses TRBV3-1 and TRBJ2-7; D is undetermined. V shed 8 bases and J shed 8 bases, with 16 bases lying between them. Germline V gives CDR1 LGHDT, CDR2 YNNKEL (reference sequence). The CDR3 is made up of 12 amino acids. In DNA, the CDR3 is TGTGCCAGCTCCGGGCCGGAGCACAAGCAGTACTTC. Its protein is CASSGPEHKQYF.

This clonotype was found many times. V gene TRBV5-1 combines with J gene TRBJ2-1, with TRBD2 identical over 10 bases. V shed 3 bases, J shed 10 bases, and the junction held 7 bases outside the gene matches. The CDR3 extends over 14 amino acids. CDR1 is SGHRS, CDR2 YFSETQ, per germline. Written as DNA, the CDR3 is TGCGCCAGCAGCTCCTCCGGGACTAGCGTAGAGCAGTTCTTC. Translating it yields CASSSSGTSVEQFF. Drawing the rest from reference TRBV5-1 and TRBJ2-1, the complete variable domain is KAGVTQTPRYLIKTRGQQVTLSCSPISGHRSVSWYQQTPGQGLQFLFEYFSETQRNKGNFPGRFSGRQFSNSRSEMNVSTLELGDSALYLCASSSSGTSVEQFFGPGTRLTVL.

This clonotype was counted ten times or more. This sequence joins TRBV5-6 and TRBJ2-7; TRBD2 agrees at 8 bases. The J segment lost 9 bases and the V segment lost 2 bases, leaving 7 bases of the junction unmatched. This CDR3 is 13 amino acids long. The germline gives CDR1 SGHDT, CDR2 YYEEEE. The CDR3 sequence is CASSFLKRELQYF. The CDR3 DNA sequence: TGTGCCAGCAGCTTCCTCAAGCGGGAGTTGCAGTACTTC.